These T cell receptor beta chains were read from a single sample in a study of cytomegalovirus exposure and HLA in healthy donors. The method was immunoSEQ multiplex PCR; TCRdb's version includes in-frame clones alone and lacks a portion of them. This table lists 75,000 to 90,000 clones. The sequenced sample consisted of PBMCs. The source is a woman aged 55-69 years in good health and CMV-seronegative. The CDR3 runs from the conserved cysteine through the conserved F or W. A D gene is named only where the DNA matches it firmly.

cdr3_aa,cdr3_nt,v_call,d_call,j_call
CASSFGGNEQFF,TGCGCCAGCAGCTTCGGAGGCAATGAGCAGTTCTTC,TRBV5-1,.,TRBJ2-1
CASRHRQNTGELFF,TGTGCCAGCAGGCATAGACAGAACACCGGGGAGCTGTTTTTT,TRBV6-5,.,TRBJ2-2
CASSMGLAGTDTQYF,TGTGCCAGCAGTATGGGACTAGCGGGAACAGATACGCAGTATTTT,TRBV2,TRBD2,TRBJ2-3
CASSPIPGGSEQYF,TGTGCCAGCAGCCCCATCCCGGGAGGGTCCGAGCAGTACTTC,TRBV13,TRBD2,TRBJ2-7
CASSVGQGVYGYTF,TGTGCCAGCAGTGTGGGACAGGGGGTCTATGGCTACACCTTC,TRBV28,TRBD1,TRBJ1-2
CASSSGSSGNTIYF,TGTGCCAGTAGTTCCGGTTCCTCTGGAAACACCATATATTTT,TRBV19,.,TRBJ1-3
CASSQGDRVGGYTF,TGCGCCAGCAGCCAAGGAGACAGGGTCGGCGGCTACACCTTC,TRBV4-3,TRBD1,TRBJ1-2
CASSSRRRAETNTEAFF,TGTGCCAGCAGCTCTAGGAGGAGGGCGGAAACTAACACTGAAGCTTTCTTT,TRBV7-9,.,TRBJ1-1
CASSLRRGTSNGYTF,TGTGCCAGCAGCTTGAGGCGGGGCACCTCAAATGGCTACACCTTC,TRBV5-6,.,TRBJ1-2
CASSIQDEGWTEAFF,TGTGCCAGTAGTATACAGGACGAGGGCTGGACTGAAGCTTTCTTT,TRBV19,.,TRBJ1-1
CASSQAGVAAYNEQFF,TGTGCCAGCAGCCAAGCTGGAGTAGCGGCCTACAATGAGCAGTTCTTC,TRBV14,.,TRBJ2-1
CASSVGGPTDTQYF,TGTGCCAGCAGTGTTGGAGGGCCCACAGATACGCAGTATTTT,TRBV6-4,.,TRBJ2-3
CASSKREQAQYF,TGTGCCAGTAGTAAACGGGAGCAGGCCCAGTACTTC,TRBV19,.,TRBJ2-5
CATSAPGSYNEQFF,TGTGCCACCAGCGCCCCCGGCTCCTACAATGAGCAGTTCTTC,TRBV15,.,TRBJ2-1
CASSPQGRVYNEQFF,TGTGCCAGCAGCCCCCAGGGGAGGGTTTACAATGAGCAGTTCTTC,TRBV12-1,.,TRBJ2-1
CASSHGQGLIYEQYF,TGTGCCAGCAGCCATGGACAGGGCCTAATCTACGAGCAGTACTTC,TRBV5-4,TRBD1,TRBJ2-7
CASSEGPTAYGYTF,TGTGCCAGCAGTGAAGGGCCAACAGCCTATGGCTACACCTTC,TRBV6-1,.,TRBJ1-2
CASSQVMRSGGELFF,TGCGCCAGCAGCCAAGTTATGAGGAGTGGCGGGGAGCTGTTTTTT,TRBV4-3,.,TRBJ2-2
CASSEALKGADEKLFF,TGTGCCAGCAGTGAAGCGCTTAAGGGGGCGGATGAAAAACTGTTTTTT,TRBV2,TRBD1,TRBJ1-4
CASTFRGPHNEQFF,TGTGCCAGCACTTTCAGGGGACCCCACAATGAGCAGTTCTTC,TRBV6-1,.,TRBJ2-1
CASSQNQVKVTQPQHF,TGCGCCAGCAGCCAGAACCAGGTTAAGGTGACTCAGCCCCAGCATTTT,TRBV4-1,.,TRBJ1-5
CASSRRLAVQETQYF,TGTGCCAGCAGCCGCCGACTAGCGGTACAAGAGACCCAGTACTTC,TRBV4-2,TRBD2,TRBJ2-5
CASSGYRGRYQETQYF,TGTGCCAGCAGTGGGTACAGGGGGCGGTACCAAGAGACCCAGTACTTC,TRBV25-1,TRBD1,TRBJ2-5
CASSPSLAGGAGELFF,TGTGCCAGCAGTCCCTCATTAGCGGGAGGGGCCGGGGAGCTGTTTTTT,TRBV2,TRBD2,TRBJ2-2
CASSLEVQGSPWAFF,TGTGCCAGCAGCTTAGAGGTCCAGGGGTCGCCTTGGGCTTTCTTT,TRBV7-8,.,TRBJ1-1
CASSYLSGSRTDTQYF,TGTGCCAGCAGTTACCTTAGCGGGAGCCGCACAGATACGCAGTATTTT,TRBV6-5,TRBD2,TRBJ2-3
CAWRGGSSPLEQYF,TGTGCCTGGAGAGGAGGTTCGTCGCCCCTAGAGCAGTACTTC,TRBV30,.,TRBJ2-7